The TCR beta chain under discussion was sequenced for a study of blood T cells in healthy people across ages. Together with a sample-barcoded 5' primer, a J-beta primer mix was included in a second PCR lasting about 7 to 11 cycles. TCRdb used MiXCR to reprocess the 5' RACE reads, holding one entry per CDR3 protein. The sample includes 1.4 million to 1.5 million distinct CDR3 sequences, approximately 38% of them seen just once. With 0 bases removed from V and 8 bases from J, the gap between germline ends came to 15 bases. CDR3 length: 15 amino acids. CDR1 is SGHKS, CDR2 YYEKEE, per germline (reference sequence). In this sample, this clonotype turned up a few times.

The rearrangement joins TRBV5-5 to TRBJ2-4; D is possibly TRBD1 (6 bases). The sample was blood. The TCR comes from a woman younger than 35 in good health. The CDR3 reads CASSLVAGEYDIQYF. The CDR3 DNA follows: TGTGCCAGCAGCTTGGTGGCAGGGGAATATGACATTCAGTACTTC.